These 30 T cell receptor beta chains were sequenced from one sample in a study of CD8 T cells in Susac syndrome. Random-hexamer reverse transcription was applied to roughly 0.5 to 1 ug RNA. TCRdb re-derived calls from the immunoSEQ multiplex PCR reads in MiXCR, one entry per CDR3 protein. Of 100,000 to 150,000 distinct CDR3 sequences detected, more than 90% appear once; the ten largest clones hold over 0.2%. Source material: CD8+ T cells from PBMCs. The receptors derive from a human donor with Susac syndrome.

The chain has TRBV3-1 and TRBJ1-1; D might be TRBD1 (5 bases). The CDR3 covers 14 residues. Germline values: CDR1 LGHDT, CDR2 YNNKEL (reference sequence). V was pared by 0 bases and J by 1 base, with 6 bases between. The CDR3 here is CASSQDQGNTEAFF. The DNA for the CDR3 is TGTGCCAGCAGCCAAGATCAGGGGAACACTGAAGCTTTCTTT.

This clonotype appeared once. The chain carries TRBV10-2 and TRBJ1-1; no firm D call. In germline, CDR1 is WSHSY, CDR2 SAAADI. Trimming stripped 7 bases from V and 10 bases from J, with 13 bases between. The CDR3 consists of 11 residues. The CDR3 nucleotides are TGCGCCAGCATTGGACCCGAGAGAGCTTTCTTT. It specifies CASIGPERAFF.

V and J are TRBV27 and TRBJ2-5, with TRBD2 identical over 7 bases. V dropped 0 bases and J dropped 6; count of bases not matched to a gene: 7. The germline V gene encodes CDR1 MNHEY and CDR2 SMNVEV (reference sequence). The CDR3 extends over 15 amino acids. CDR3 residues: CASSLSTGGWKTQYF. The CDR3 DNA sequence: TGTGCCAGCAGTTTATCGACCGGGGGGTGGAAGACCCAGTACTTC.

CDR3 DNA sequence: TGCGCCAGCAGCCAAGGTCGGGACCCGAACACTGAAGCTTTCTTT. It translates to CASSQGRDPNTEAFF. The gene calls are TRBV4-1 and TRBJ1-1, with a tentative D call TRBD1 (5 bases). Germline lookup yields CDR1 MGHRA and CDR2 YSYEKL. The V and J ends lost 1 base and 1 base respectively, with 10 bases between them. The CDR3 contains 15 residues.

The chain links TRBV10-3 to TRBJ2-1; perhaps TRBD1 as D (5 bases). CDR1 and CDR2 from the germline V gene are ENHRY and SYGVKD. V was pared by 3 bases and J by 6 bases, with 12 bases between. The CDR3 is made up of 14 amino acids. The CDR3 nucleotides are TGTGCCATCAGTGAAACCCCAGGGTCCAATGAGCAGTTCTTC. It is translated as CAISETPGSNEQFF.

This chain connects TRBV4-1 to TRBJ2-3; 7 bases align to TRBD2. Unmatched junction bases numbered 15, after V lost 3 bases and J lost 3 bases. Germline CDR1 reads MGHRA; CDR2 reads YSYEKL. CDR3 length: 18 residues. Written as DNA, the CDR3 is TGCGCCAGCAGCCACAAGGGATTCCAAAGCGGGGCGACAGATACGCAGTATTTT. This gives the protein CASSHKGFQSGATDTQYF.

CDR3 in amino acids: CSARGTSGGKGTQYF. The CDR3 nucleotides are TGCAGTGCTAGGGGGACTAGCGGGGGAAAGGGTACGCAGTATTTT. The V and J genes are TRBV20-1 and TRBJ2-3, with 14 bases fitting TRBD2. V was pared by 3 bases and J by 8 bases, with 7 bases of the junction left unmatched. The length of the CDR3 is 15 residues. From germline, CDR1 is DFQATT and CDR2 SNEGSKA (reference sequence).

This chain's CDR3 is CASSLESYEQYF. The CDR3 coding sequence is TGTGCCAGCAGTTTGGAGAGCTACGAGCAGTACTTC. This chain uses TRBV12-3 or TRBV12-4 with TRBJ2-7; D is ambiguous. The CDR3 is made up of 12 amino acids. The germline V and J ends were trimmed by 3 bases and 3 bases, with 6 bases remaining between them.

This chain uses TRBV29-1 with TRBJ2-7; 14 positions match TRBD2. CDR1 is SQVTM and CDR2 is ANQGSEA in the germline V gene. This CDR3 spans 15 amino acids. V lost 5 bases to trimming and J lost 2 bases; unmatched junction nucleotides: 5. The CDR3 DNA reads TGCAGCGTTCGCGGGACTAGCGGGAGCACCTACGAGCAGTACTTC. Its translation is CSVRGTSGSTYEQYF.

This clonotype was recorded only once. The chain recombines TRBV2 with TRBJ2-1, with 8 bases fitting TRBD2. The V gene's germline CDR1 is SNHLY and CDR2 FYNNEI. This CDR3 contains 15 residues. J lost 0 bases, V lost 9 bases, and 7 bases had no gene match. CDR3 sequence reads: CAREIAGSSYNEQFF. CDR3 coding DNA: TGTGCCAGGGAGATAGCGGGGAGCTCCTACAATGAGCAGTTCTTC.

CDR3 amino acids: CASSLGLREQYF. In DNA, the CDR3 is TGTGCCAGCAGCTTAGGTTTAAGGGAGCAGTACTTC. V usage is TRBV7-9 and J usage is TRBJ2-7; D unresolved. This CDR3 is built from 12 residues. Germline V CDR1 and CDR2: SEHNR, FQNEAQ (reference sequence). V lost 1 base and J 7 bases, leaving 8 bases between the germline ends. The entire variable domain, with the rest obtained from reference TRBV7-9 and TRBJ2-7, is as follows: DTGVSQNPRHKITKRGQNVTFRCDPISEHNRLYWYRQTLGQGPEFLTYFQNEAQLEKSRLLSDRFSAERPKGSFSTLEIQRTEQGDSAMYLCASSLGLREQYFGPGTRLTVT.

The rearrangement uses TRBV25-1 and TRBJ2-5, with TRBD2 matching 16 bases. CDR3 length: 15 amino acids. Germline CDR1 MGHDK, CDR2 SYGVNS. J lost 4 bases, V lost 8 bases, and 4 bases had no gene match. The CDR3 nucleotides read TGTGCCAGCGAGGGGACTAGCGGGGGGGGAGAGACCCAGTACTTC. It encodes CASEGTSGGGETQYF.

The genes are TRBV15 and TRBJ2-3, with 14 bases that match TRBD2. This CDR3 spans 20 amino acids. V gave up 6 bases and J gave up 6 bases; unmatched junction bases: 20. Germline loops: CDR1 LNHNV, CDR2 YYDKDF (reference sequence). CDR3 bases: TGTGCCACCAGTAAAACCCAGAGTAGACTAGCGGGAGGGCCATGGGATACGCAGTATTTT. Amino acids: CATSKTQSRLAGGPWDTQYF.

In its sample, this clonotype was seen once. This chain joins TRBV14 and TRBJ1-6; D gene unclear. The CDR3 loop spans 16 amino acids. Germline V gene data show CDR1 as SGHDN and CDR2 as FVKESK. Trimming cost V 0 bases and J 6 bases, with 12 bases left between them. In DNA form, the CDR3 reads TGTGCCAGCAGCCAAGATCGGGCGGAACCTAATTCACCCCTCCACTTT. Translating gives CASSQDRAEPNSPLHF.

Written as DNA, the CDR3 is TGTGCCAGCAGTCGACACGTTAGCAATCAGCCCCAGCATTTT. It codes for CASSRHVSNQPQHF. V usage is TRBV6-5 and J usage is TRBJ1-5; no clear D gene. The CDR3 totals 14 residues. V was pared by 5 bases and J by 0 bases, with 8 bases between. Germline CDR1 MNHEY, CDR2 SVGAGI.

The J gene is TRBJ2-7, the V gene TRBV20-1; 9 positions agree with TRBD2. Germline values: CDR1 DFQATT, CDR2 SNEGSKA (reference sequence). J was trimmed by 0 bases and V by 0 bases; bases with no gene match: 6. The CDR3 is made up of 16 amino acids. The CDR3 DNA reads as TGCAGTGCTAGAGATCTCTCTAGCGGGGACTCCTACGAGCAGTACTTC. This sequence encodes CSARDLSSGDSYEQYF.

The genes are TRBV7-9 and TRBJ2-5, with 7 bases that match TRBD2. Trimming removed 0 bases from V and 2 bases from J; junction bases left unmatched: 9. This CDR3 spans 17 amino acids. The germline gives CDR1 SEHNR, CDR2 FQNEAQ (reference sequence). This chain's CDR3 is CASSLASGGRIQETQYF. In nucleotides, the CDR3 is TGTGCCAGCAGCTTAGCCTCGGGGGGACGGATACAAGAGACCCAGTACTTC.

The J gene is TRBJ1-4, the V gene TRBV5-1; 7 nucleotides agree with TRBD1. Germline V gene sequence: CDR1 SGHRS, CDR2 YFSETQ. After removal of 0 bases from V and 5 bases from J, the junction contained 4 bases not matched to a gene. The CDR3 covers 15 residues. The CDR3 sequence: CASSLVGTENEKLFF. The CDR3 DNA sequence: TGCGCCAGCAGCTTGGTTGGGACAGAGAATGAAAAACTGTTTTTT.

The CDR3, as DNA: TGCAGCGTGATAAGGGCCGGCAGGAGCACCGGGGAGCTGTTTTTT. It translates to CSVIRAGRSTGELFF. J is TRBJ2-2 and V is TRBV29-1, with no clear D. Germline V gives CDR1 SQVTM, CDR2 ANQGSEA. The V end lost 6 bases, the J end lost 4 bases, and 18 bases lay between the germline ends. The CDR3 extends over 15 amino acids.

This rearrangement joins TRBV7-6 to TRBJ1-4; 8 positions agree with TRBD1. This CDR3 comprises 17 residues. CDR1 and CDR2 from the germline V gene are SGHVS and FNYEAQ. The junction had 10 bases not matched to a gene; V was cut back by 0 bases and J by 7 bases. CDR3 amino acids: CASSLARTGQGSEKLFF. Here the CDR3 DNA reads TGTGCCAGCAGCTTAGCTCGCACAGGACAGGGAAGTGAAAAACTGTTTTTT.

This rearrangement joins TRBV20-1 to TRBJ2-4; D possibly corresponds to TRBD2 (5 bases). From germline, CDR1 is DFQATT and CDR2 SNEGSKA (reference sequence). The CDR3 spans 17 residues. Trimming took 6 bases from V and 0 from J, leaving 21 bases between them. The CDR3 DNA is TGCAGTGCCAGGAAAACAGATCTAGCCTTAGCCAAAAACATTCAGTACTTC. Its translation is CSARKTDLALAKNIQYF.

The CDR3 region has the DNA TGTGCCAGCAGCCGCCGAGCGGGAGCCTTCTCTGGGGCCAACGTCCTGACTTTC. Its translation is CASSRRAGAFSGANVLTF. The chain joins TRBV5-4 to TRBJ2-6, with 8 bases identical to TRBD2. The CDR3 is 18 amino acids. Germline V gene lookup returns CDR1 SGHNT and CDR2 YYREEE (reference sequence). V lost 4 bases, J lost 0 bases, and 9 bases stayed unmatched.

The rearrangement joins TRBV19 to TRBJ1-5, with TRBD1 matching over 7 bases. With V trimmed by 3 bases and J by 1 base, 15 bases remained unmatched. The germline gives CDR1 LNHDA, CDR2 SQIVND (reference sequence). The CDR3 is made up of 19 amino acids. The CDR3, as DNA: TGTGCCAGTAGTATTCTTACCCTAATAGACAGGGCCAGCAATCAGCCCCAGCATTTT. Translation: CASSILTLIDRASNQPQHF.

This chain uses TRBV27 with TRBJ2-7; perhaps D is TRBD1 or TRBD2 (5 bases each). The ends were cut back, 5 bases at V and 3 bases at J, with 14 bases in the middle. The CDR3 is made up of 14 amino acids. Germline V gives CDR1 MNHEY, CDR2 SMNVEV (reference sequence). The CDR3 protein is CASSLRGTHYEQYF. The CDR3 nucleotides read TGTGCCAGCAGTCTACGAGGGACCCACTACGAGCAGTACTTC.

The V gene is TRBV12-3 or TRBV12-4, the J gene TRBJ2-3, with D possibly being TRBD1 (6 bases). The V end was cut by 6 bases, the J end by 6 bases, with 22 bases between. The CDR3 is 16 residues long. CDR3 coding DNA: TGTGCCAGCAGCTACCCAACAGGGTTCATCGGTGATACGCAGTATTTT. The encoded protein is CASSYPTGFIGDTQYF.

The chain carries TRBV4-1 and TRBJ2-4; 7 bases fit TRBD1. Germline V gene sequence: CDR1 MGHRA, CDR2 YSYEKL. The CDR3 consists of 14 residues. The V and J ends lost 3 bases and 8 bases, in that order; junction bases with no gene match: 7. CDR3 sequence (DNA): TGCGCCAGCAGCCAGGCTGACAGGGCGGACATTCAGTACTTC. Translated, it gives CASSQADRADIQYF.

This sequence joins TRBV5-1 and TRBJ2-2, with D possibly matching TRBD2 (5 bases). V lost 7 bases and J lost 5, with 21 bases in between. There are 16 residues in the CDR3. CDR1 SGHRS and CDR2 YFSETQ come from the germline V gene. CDR3 sequence: CASRPSSGVLTGELFF. The CDR3 DNA sequence: TGCGCCAGCCGGCCCAGTTCCGGGGTGTTGACCGGGGAGCTGTTTTTT.

V gene TRBV28 combines with J gene TRBJ2-3; 11 nucleotides align to TRBD2. CDR1 is MDHEN and CDR2 is SYDVKM in the germline V gene. Trimming took 2 bases from V and 2 from J; bases not matched to a gene: 6. This CDR3 comprises 17 residues. CDR3 region: CASSLILAGGTTDTQYF. CDR3 in DNA: TGTGCCAGCAGTTTAATCCTAGCGGGGGGAACCACAGATACGCAGTATTTT.

CDR3 sequence (DNA): TGTGCCAGCGAAGCCCGGGACTCCACAGATACGCAGTATTTT. It codes for CASEARDSTDTQYF. The chain uses TRBV2 and TRBJ2-3; perhaps TRBD2 as D (6 bases). There are 14 residues in the CDR3. With 8 bases removed from V and 2 bases from J, the gap between germline ends came to 14 bases. Germline V gene data show CDR1 as SNHLY and CDR2 as FYNNEI.

The chain's CDR3 is CASSQAGTSTDTQYF. The CDR3 DNA is TGCGCCAGCAGCCAAGCCGGGACGAGCACAGATACGCAGTATTTT. The chain carries TRBV4-1 and TRBJ2-3; D may be TRBD1 or TRBD2 (5 bases each). The CDR3 runs 15 residues. CDR1 and CDR2 (germline): MGHRA, YSYEKL. V was trimmed by 1 base and J by 0 bases, leaving 8 bases between them.